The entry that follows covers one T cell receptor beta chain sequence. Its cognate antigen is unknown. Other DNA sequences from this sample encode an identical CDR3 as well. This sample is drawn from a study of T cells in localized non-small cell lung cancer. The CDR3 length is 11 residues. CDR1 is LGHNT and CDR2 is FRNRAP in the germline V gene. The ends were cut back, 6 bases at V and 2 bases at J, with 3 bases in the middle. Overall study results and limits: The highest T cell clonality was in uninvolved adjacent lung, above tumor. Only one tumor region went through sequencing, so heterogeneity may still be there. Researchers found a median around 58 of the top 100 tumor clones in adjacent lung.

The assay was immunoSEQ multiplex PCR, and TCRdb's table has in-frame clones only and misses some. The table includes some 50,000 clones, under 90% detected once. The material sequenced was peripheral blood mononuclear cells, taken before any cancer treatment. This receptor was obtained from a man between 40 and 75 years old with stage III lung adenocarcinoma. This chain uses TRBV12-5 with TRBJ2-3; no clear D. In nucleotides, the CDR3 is TGTGCTAGTGGCCTCACAGATACGCAGTATTTT. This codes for CASGLTDTQYF.